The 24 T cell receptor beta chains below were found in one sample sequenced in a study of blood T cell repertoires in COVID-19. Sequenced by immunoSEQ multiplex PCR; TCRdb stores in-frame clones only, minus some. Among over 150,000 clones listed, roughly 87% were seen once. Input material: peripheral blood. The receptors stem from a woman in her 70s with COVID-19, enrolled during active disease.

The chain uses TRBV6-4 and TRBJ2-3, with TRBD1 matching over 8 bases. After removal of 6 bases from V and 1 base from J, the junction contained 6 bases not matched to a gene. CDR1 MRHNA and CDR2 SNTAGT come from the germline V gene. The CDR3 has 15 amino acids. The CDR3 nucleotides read TGTGCCAGCAGCGAACAGGGGGTCGGCACAGATACGCAGTATTTT. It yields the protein CASSEQGVGTDTQYF.

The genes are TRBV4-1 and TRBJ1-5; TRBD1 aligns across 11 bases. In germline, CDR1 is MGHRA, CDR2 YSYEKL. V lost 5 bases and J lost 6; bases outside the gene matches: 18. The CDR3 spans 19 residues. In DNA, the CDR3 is TGCGCCAGCAGCTTCGTAGCCAGGACAGGGGGCGCCGGAAGTCAGCCCCAGCATTTT. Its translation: CASSFVARTGGAGSQPQHF.

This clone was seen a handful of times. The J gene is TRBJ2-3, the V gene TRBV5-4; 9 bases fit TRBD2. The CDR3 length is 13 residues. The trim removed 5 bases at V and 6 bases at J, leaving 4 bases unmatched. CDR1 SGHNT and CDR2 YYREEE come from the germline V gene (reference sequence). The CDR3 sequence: CASRPAGGDTQYF. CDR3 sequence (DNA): TGTGCCAGCAGACCCGCGGGGGGGGATACGCAGTATTTT. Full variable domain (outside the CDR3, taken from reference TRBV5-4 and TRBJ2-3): ETGVTQSPTHLIKTRGQQVTLRCSSQSGHNTVSWYQQALGQGPQFIFQYYREEENGRGNFPPRFSGLQFPNYSSELNVNALELDDSALYLCASRPAGGDTQYFGPGTRLTVL.

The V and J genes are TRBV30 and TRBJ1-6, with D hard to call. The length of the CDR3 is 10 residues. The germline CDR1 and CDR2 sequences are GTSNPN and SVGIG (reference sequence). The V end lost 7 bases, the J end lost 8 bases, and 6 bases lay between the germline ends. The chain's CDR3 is CASPHSPLHF. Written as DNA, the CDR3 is TGTGCCTCCCCTCATTCACCCCTCCACTTT.

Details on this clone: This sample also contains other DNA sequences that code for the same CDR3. The CDR3 loop reads CASSLDRQGYNEQFF. For the CDR3, the DNA is TGTGCCAGCAGCTTAGATCGTCAGGGTTACAATGAGCAGTTCTTC. J is TRBJ2-1 and V is TRBV7-8; D is perhaps TRBD1 (5 bases). Trimming removed 1 base at V and 4 bases at J, with 11 bases between. CDR1 is SGHVS, CDR2 FQNEAQ, per germline. The CDR3 consists of 15 residues.

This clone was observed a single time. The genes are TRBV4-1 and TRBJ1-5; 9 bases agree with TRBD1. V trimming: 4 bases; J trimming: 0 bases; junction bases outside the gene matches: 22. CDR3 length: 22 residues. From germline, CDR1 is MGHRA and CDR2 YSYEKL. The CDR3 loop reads CASSLCGQGTAEGSYSNQPQHF. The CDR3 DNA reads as TGCGCCAGCAGCCTATGCGGACAGGGGACGGCCGAGGGTTCCTATAGCAATCAGCCCCAGCATTTT.

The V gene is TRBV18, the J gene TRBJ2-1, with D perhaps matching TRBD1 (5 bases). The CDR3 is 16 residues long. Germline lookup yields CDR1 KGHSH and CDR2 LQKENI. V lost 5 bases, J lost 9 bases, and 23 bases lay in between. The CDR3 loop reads CASSGTLSGAFGEQFF. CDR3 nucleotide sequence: TGTGCCAGCTCAGGTACTCTTAGTGGGGCTTTCGGTGAGCAGTTCTTC.

The CDR3 bases are TGTGCCAGCAGCGTAGCGGGGACAGGACTCTTGAACACTGAAGCTTTCTTT. Translating gives CASSVAGTGLLNTEAFF. This chain joins TRBV9 and TRBJ1-1; 8 nucleotides agree with TRBD1. CDR3 size: 17 residues. V shed 0 bases, J shed 0 bases, and the junction held 7 bases outside the gene matches. From germline, CDR1 is SGDLS and CDR2 YYNGEE.

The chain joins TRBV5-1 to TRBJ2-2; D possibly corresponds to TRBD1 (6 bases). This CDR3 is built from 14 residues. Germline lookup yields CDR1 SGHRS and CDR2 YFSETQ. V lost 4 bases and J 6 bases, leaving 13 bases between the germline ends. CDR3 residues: CASSPRTEPGELFF. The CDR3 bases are TGCGCCAGCAGCCCCAGGACAGAGCCCGGGGAGCTGTTTTTT.

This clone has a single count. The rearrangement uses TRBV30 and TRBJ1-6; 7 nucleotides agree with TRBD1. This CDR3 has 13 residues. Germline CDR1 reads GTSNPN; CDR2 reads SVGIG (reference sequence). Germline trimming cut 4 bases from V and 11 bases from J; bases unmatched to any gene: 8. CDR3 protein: CAWTDDRVAPLHF. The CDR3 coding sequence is TGTGCCTGGACTGACGACAGGGTGGCACCCCTCCACTTT. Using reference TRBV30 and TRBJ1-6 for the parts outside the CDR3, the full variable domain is SQTIHQWPATLVQPVGSPLSLECTVEGTSNPNLYWYRQAAGRGLQLLFYSVGIGQISSEVPQNLSASRPQDRQFILSSKKLLLSDSGFYLCAWTDDRVAPLHFGNGTRLTVT.

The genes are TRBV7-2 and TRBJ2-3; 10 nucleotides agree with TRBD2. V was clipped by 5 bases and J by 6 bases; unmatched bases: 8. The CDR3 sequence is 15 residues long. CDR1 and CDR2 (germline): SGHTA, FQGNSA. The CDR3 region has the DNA TGTGCCAGCAGCCGCAGCGGGAGGGCCTCTGATACGCAGTATTTT. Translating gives CASSRSGRASDTQYF.

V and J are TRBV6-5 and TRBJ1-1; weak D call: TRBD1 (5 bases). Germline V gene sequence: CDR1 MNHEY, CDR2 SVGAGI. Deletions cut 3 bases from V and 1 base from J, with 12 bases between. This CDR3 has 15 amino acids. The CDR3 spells CASSYVRRENTEAFF. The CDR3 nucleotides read TGTGCCAGCAGTTATGTCCGCAGGGAGAACACTGAAGCTTTCTTT.

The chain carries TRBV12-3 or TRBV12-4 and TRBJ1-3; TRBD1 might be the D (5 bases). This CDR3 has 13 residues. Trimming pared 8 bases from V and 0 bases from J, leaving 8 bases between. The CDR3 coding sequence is TGTGCCAGCTTCAGGGTCTCTGGAAACACCATATATTTT. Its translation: CASFRVSGNTIYF.

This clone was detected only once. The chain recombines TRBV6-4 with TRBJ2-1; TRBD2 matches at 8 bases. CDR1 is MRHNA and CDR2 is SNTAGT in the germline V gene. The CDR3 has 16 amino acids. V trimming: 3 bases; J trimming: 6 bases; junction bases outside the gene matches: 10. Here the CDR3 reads CASSDWSGRRVNEQFF. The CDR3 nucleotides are TGTGCCAGCAGTGATTGGAGCGGGAGACGAGTCAATGAGCAGTTCTTC.

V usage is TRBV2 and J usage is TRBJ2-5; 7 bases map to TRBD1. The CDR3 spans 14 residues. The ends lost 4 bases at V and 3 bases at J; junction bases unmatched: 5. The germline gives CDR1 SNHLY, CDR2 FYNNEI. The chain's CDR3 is CASSAFQGEETQYF. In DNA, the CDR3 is TGTGCCAGCAGTGCGTTTCAGGGGGAAGAGACCCAGTACTTC.

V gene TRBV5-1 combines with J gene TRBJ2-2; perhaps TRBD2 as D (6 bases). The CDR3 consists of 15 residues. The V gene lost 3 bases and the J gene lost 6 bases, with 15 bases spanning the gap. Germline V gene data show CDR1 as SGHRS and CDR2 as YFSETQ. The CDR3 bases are TGCGCCAGCAGCTCCGTCGGGAGTATCCCCGGGGAGCTGTTTTTT. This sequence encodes CASSSVGSIPGELFF.

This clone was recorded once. Written as DNA, the CDR3 is TGTGCCAGCAGCGTAGATACAGGGGGGTCCTACGAGCAGTACTTC. Its protein is CASSVDTGGSYEQYF. The rearrangement joins TRBV9 to TRBJ2-7, with 8 bases fitting TRBD1. After removal of 0 bases from V and 1 base from J, the junction contained 3 bases not matched to a gene. Germline V gene lookup returns CDR1 SGDLS and CDR2 YYNGEE. The CDR3 consists of 15 residues.

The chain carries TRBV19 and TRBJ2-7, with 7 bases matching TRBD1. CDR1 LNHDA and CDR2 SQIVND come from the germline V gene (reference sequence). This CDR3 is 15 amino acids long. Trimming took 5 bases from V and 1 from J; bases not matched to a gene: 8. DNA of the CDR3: TGTGCCAGTAGTCCTACAGGGGACCGTTCCTACGAGCAGTACTTC. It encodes CASSPTGDRSYEQYF. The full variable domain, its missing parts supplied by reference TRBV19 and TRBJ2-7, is DGGITQSPKYLFRKEGQNVTLSCEQNLNHDAMYWYRQDPGQGLRLIYYSQIVNDFQKGDIAEGYSVSREKKESFPLTVTSAQKNPTAFYLCASSPTGDRSYEQYFGPGTRLTVT.

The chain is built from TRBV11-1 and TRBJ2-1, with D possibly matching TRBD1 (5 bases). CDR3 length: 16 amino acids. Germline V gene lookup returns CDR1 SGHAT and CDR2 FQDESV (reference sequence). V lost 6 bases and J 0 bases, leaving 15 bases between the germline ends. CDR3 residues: CASSRDSLVSYNEQFF. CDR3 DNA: TGTGCCAGCAGTAGAGACAGTCTGGTCTCCTACAATGAGCAGTTCTTC. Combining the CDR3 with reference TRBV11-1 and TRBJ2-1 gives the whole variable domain EAEVAQSPRYKITEKSQAVAFWCDPISGHATLYWYRQILGQGPELLVQFQDESVVDDSQLPKDRFSAERLKGVDSTLKIQPAELGDSAMYLCASSRDSLVSYNEQFFGPGTRLTVL.

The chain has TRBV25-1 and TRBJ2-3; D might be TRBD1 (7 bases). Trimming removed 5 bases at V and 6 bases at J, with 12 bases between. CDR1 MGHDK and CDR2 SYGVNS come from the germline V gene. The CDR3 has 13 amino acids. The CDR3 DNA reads TGTGCCAGCAGTAGTCAGGGGGGCGATACGCAGTATTTT. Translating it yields CASSSQGGDTQYF. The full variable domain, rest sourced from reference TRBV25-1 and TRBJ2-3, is EADIYQTPRYLVIGTGKKITLECSQTMGHDKMYWYQQDPGMELHLIHYSYGVNSTEKGDLSSESTVSRIRTEHFPLTLESARPSHTSQYLCASSSQGGDTQYFGPGTRLTVL.

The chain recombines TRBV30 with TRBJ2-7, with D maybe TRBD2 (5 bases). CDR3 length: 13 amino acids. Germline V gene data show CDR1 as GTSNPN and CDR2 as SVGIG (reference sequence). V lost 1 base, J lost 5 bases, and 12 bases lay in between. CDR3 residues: CAWSGPGRDEQYF. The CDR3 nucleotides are TGTGCCTGGAGTGGACCGGGGAGAGACGAGCAGTACTTC.

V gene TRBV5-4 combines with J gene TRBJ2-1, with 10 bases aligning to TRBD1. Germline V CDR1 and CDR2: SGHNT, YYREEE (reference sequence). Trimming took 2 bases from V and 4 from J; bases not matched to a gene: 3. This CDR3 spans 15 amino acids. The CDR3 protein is CASSFGQGVYNEQFF. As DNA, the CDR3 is TGTGCCAGCAGCTTTGGACAGGGGGTATACAATGAGCAGTTCTTC.

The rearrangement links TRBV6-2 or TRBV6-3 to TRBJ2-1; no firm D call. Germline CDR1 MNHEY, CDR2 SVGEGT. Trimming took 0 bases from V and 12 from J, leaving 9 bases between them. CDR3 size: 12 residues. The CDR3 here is CASSYSTMLQFF. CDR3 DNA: TGTGCCAGCAGTTACTCCACAATGTTGCAGTTCTTC.

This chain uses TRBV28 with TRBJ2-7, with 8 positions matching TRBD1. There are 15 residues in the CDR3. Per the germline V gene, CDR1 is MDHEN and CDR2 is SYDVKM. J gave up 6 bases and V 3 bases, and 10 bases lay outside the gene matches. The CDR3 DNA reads TGTGCCAGCAGTTTCCAGGACAGGGTCAGGGTCGAGCAGTACTTC. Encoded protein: CASSFQDRVRVEQYF. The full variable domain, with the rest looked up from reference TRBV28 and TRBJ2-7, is DVKVTQSSRYLVKRTGEKVFLECVQDMDHENMFWYRQDPGLGLRLIYFSYDVKMKEKGDIPEGYSVSREKKERFSLILESASTNQTSMYLCASSFQDRVRVEQYFGPGTRLTVT.